This T cell receptor (beta chain) is from a study of response to subunit inactivated influenza vaccine. A word on this clonotype: Its antigen is not known.

A single record per CDR3 protein comes from TCRdb applying MiXCR to the RT-PCR reads. This table holds 400,000 to 650,000 distinct CDR3 sequences, approximately 7.3% found once. Study findings and constraints: Every seasonal influenza vaccination brings in few new T cells, the authors suggested.

Germline CDR1 is MNHEY and CDR2 is SMNVEV (reference sequence). This CDR3 is built from 18 residues. V was clipped by 4 bases and J by 2 bases; unmatched bases: 11. The clonotype was recovered from a man aged 50 to 69 who received an inactivated influenza vaccine. The V call is TRBV27, the J call TRBJ2-1, with TRBD2 matching over 10 bases. The input for sequencing was PBMCs from blood, taken around 25 months after vaccination. The CDR3 loop is CASSSRGTSGIPYNEQFF. CDR3 in DNA: TGTGCCAGCAGTTCCCGCGGTACTAGCGGGATCCCCTACAATGAGCAGTTCTTC.